The T cell receptor (beta chain) under discussion was sequenced for a study of CD4 T cells in relation to SARS-CoV-2 and coronaviruses. The unexposed donors gave CD4+ T cells in about 2011-2018, prior to COVID-19. The CDR3 loop spans 15 amino acids. V shed 5 bases and J 2 bases; nucleotides not matched to a gene: 5. CDR1 and CDR2 from the germline V gene are SEHNR and FQNEAQ (reference sequence). TCRdb's copy holds only in-frame clones and misses some; the assay was immunoSEQ multiplex PCR. Of about 59,000 clones listed, more than 80% are singletons. V gene TRBV7-9 combines with J gene TRBJ2-5; TRBD1 matches at 10 bases. The sample taken for sequencing was memory CD4+ T cells from PBMCs. The origin of this receptor is a human donor in good health. The CDR3 loop reads CASSPGQGKQETQYF. Here the CDR3 DNA reads TGTGCCAGCAGCCCGGGACAGGGGAAGCAAGAGACCCAGTACTTC. Full variable domain (remainder filled in from reference TRBV7-9 and TRBJ2-5): DTGVSQNPRHKITKRGQNVTFRCDPISEHNRLYWYRQTLGQGPEFLTYFQNEAQLEKSRLLSDRFSAERPKGSFSTLEIQRTEQGDSAMYLCASSPGQGKQETQYFGPGTRLLVL.